The 30 T cell receptor beta chains below come from one sample, sequenced in a study of post-analysis software for immune sequencing data. Antigen specificity for these receptors is unknown. Study-level points and caveats: Roughly five TRBV segments, including TRBV5-6, TRBV5-1 and TRBV20-1, were more frequent in patients than controls.

Included in the TCR beta cDNA libraries were unique molecular identifiers. TCRdb reprocessed the PCR reads via MiXCR and lists one record per CDR3 protein. The table shows 550,000 to 700,000 distinct CDR3 sequences, with around 47% occurring only once. The sequencing sample was made of blood. These receptors came from a girl under 18 with multiple sclerosis.

V is TRBV5-1 and J is TRBJ1-2, with TRBD1 as a possible D gene (5 bases). V was trimmed by 0 bases and J by 5 bases, leaving 8 bases between them. Germline loops: CDR1 SGHRS, CDR2 YFSETQ. The CDR3 has 13 residues. The CDR3 nucleotides are TGCGCCAGCAGCTTGGAAGGGGAGTATGGCTACACCTTC. Protein: CASSLEGEYGYTF.

This clonotype was counted between two and nine times. J is TRBJ2-3 and V is TRBV10-3; 7 positions match TRBD1. The CDR3 consists of 14 residues. J lost 0 bases, V lost 10 bases, and 7 bases had no gene match. CDR1 is ENHRY, CDR2 SYGVKD, per germline. CDR3 protein: CATRDSQSTDTQYF. Here the CDR3 DNA reads TGTGCCACTCGGGACAGCCAGAGCACAGATACGCAGTATTTT.

The gene calls are TRBV7-9 and TRBJ2-1; the match to TRBD2 covers 15 bases. The germline CDR1 and CDR2 sequences are SEHNR and FQNEAQ (reference sequence). V dropped 5 bases and J dropped 0; count of bases not matched to a gene: 5. This CDR3 contains 18 residues. CDR3 in amino acids: CASSRTSGRGSSYNEQFF. CDR3 DNA sequence: TGTGCCAGCAGCCGGACTAGCGGGAGGGGGAGCTCCTACAATGAGCAGTTCTTC.

The chain uses TRBV29-1 and TRBJ1-1; possibly TRBD1 for D (6 bases). V lost 4 bases and J 0 bases, leaving 12 bases between the germline ends. Germline loops: CDR1 SQVTM, CDR2 ANQGSEA. The CDR3 contains 14 residues. The CDR3 DNA reads TGCAGCGTTGCCGACAGGAACTTGAACACTGAAGCTTTCTTT. Amino acids: CSVADRNLNTEAFF. The full variable domain, in which reference TRBV29-1 and TRBJ1-1 provide the parts outside the CDR3, is SAVISQKPSRDICQRGTSLTIQCQVDSQVTMMFWYRQQPGQSLTLIATANQGSEATYESGFVIDKFPISRPNLTFSTLTVSNMSPEDSSIYLCSVADRNLNTEAFFGQGTRLTVV.

The rearrangement links TRBV5-1 to TRBJ1-1; no definite D call. V lost 4 bases and J 1 base, leaving 11 bases between the germline ends. This CDR3 is 14 amino acids long. Germline V CDR1 and CDR2: SGHRS, YFSETQ. The CDR3 sequence: CASSPSGENTEAFF. The CDR3 DNA is TGCGCCAGCAGCCCTAGCGGGGAGAACACTGAAGCTTTCTTT.

J is TRBJ2-7 and V is TRBV5-1; D ambiguous. Per the germline V gene, CDR1 is SGHRS and CDR2 is YFSETQ. The CDR3 is made up of 13 amino acids. Trimming pared 0 bases from V and 2 bases from J, leaving 6 bases between. The chain's CDR3 is CASSLGYTYEQYF. As DNA, the CDR3 is TGCGCCAGCAGCTTGGGATATACCTACGAGCAGTACTTC.

Comments on this clonotype: The junction departs from the called germline gene at one end, perhaps through a read error. The chain carries TRBV5-1 and TRBJ2-1; TRBD2 matches 7 bases. Germline assignment: CDR1 SGHRS and CDR2 YFSETQ. The CDR3 has 15 residues. CDR3 protein: CTSSLRGNDNNEQFF. CDR3 in DNA: TGCACCAGCAGCTTGCGGGGGAATGACAACAATGAGCAGTTCTTC.

This clonotype was detected a few times. V is TRBV5-1 and J is TRBJ1-5; 7 bases are shared with TRBD1. Germline V gives CDR1 SGHRS, CDR2 YFSETQ. The CDR3 spans 18 residues. V dropped 0 bases and J dropped 2; count of bases not matched to a gene: 11. The CDR3 loop is CASSLAPRGQHGNQPQHF. CDR3 DNA: TGCGCCAGCAGCTTGGCCCCGAGGGGACAGCACGGCAATCAGCCCCAGCATTTT.

The CDR3 region has the DNA TGTGCCAGCAGCTGGAGTCGTGCGGGCTGGGGAGAGCAGTACTTC. Its translation: CASSWSRAGWGEQYF. This chain joins TRBV28 and TRBJ2-7, with D possibly TRBD2 on 5 matching bases. Germline V gene data show CDR1 as MDHEN and CDR2 as SYDVKM. The V end lost 6 bases, the J end lost 7 bases, and 22 bases lay between the germline ends. This CDR3 is built from 15 residues.

This clonotype occurred a few times. CDR3 DNA sequence: TGTGCCAGCAGCTTAGCTGGAGGGCGGATCAATGAGCAGTTCTTC. Amino acid sequence: CASSLAGGRINEQFF. The chain couples TRBV7-9 to TRBJ2-1; D is possibly TRBD2 (6 bases). The CDR3 contains 15 residues. Trimming removed 0 bases from V and 6 bases from J, with 12 bases in between. Germline values: CDR1 SEHNR, CDR2 FQNEAQ (reference sequence).

This sequence joins TRBV14 and TRBJ2-3; 7 bases are a match to TRBD1. The CDR3 sequence is 15 residues long. The V and J ends lost 6 bases and 0 bases, in that order; junction bases with no gene match: 6. Germline CDR1 is SGHDN and CDR2 is FVKESK. CDR3 loop: CASRGTASSTDTQYF. In DNA, the CDR3 is TGTGCCAGCAGGGGGACAGCTTCTAGCACAGATACGCAGTATTTT.

V and J are TRBV4-1 and TRBJ2-3; D is perhaps TRBD2 (6 bases). The V gene's germline CDR1 is MGHRA and CDR2 YSYEKL. CDR3 length: 13 amino acids. Trimming cost V 8 bases and J 4 bases, with 13 bases left between them. The CDR3 sequence is CASAGRDSDTQYF. The DNA for the CDR3 is TGCGCCAGCGCGGGGCGGGATTCAGATACGCAGTATTTT.

The chain employs TRBV4-1 and TRBJ2-1; D uncertain. The V gene's germline CDR1 is MGHRA and CDR2 YSYEKL. CDR3 size: 15 residues. V lost 1 base to trimming and J lost 9 bases, with 16 bases between them. The CDR3: CASSQAVLLPAEQFF. CDR3 in DNA: TGCGCCAGCAGCCAAGCGGTGCTCCTCCCCGCTGAGCAGTTCTTC.

The chain recombines TRBV12-3 or TRBV12-4 with TRBJ2-5; possibly TRBD1 or TRBD2 for D (5 bases each). V was pared by 7 bases and J by 2 bases, with 11 bases between. The CDR3 length is 13 residues. As DNA, the CDR3 is TGTGCCAGCACCGGGGCGGCACAAGAGACCCAGTACTTC. Protein sequence: CASTGAAQETQYF.

This clonotype was observed a handful of times. The V and J genes are TRBV20-1 and TRBJ2-5; possible D gene TRBD2, 5 bases. CDR1 DFQATT and CDR2 SNEGSKA come from the germline V gene (reference sequence). The CDR3 consists of 14 residues. V shed 3 bases and J shed 4 bases, with 15 bases lying between them. The CDR3 DNA sequence: TGCAGTGCTAGTGTGGGAGAGGTGACAGAGACCCAGTACTTC. The encoded protein is CSASVGEVTETQYF.

As concerns this clonotype: Compared with germline, one end of the junction differs, possibly owing to a read error. V gene TRBV29-1 combines with J gene TRBJ2-5, with D perhaps matching TRBD1 (5 bases). CDR1 and CDR2 from the germline V gene are SQVTM and ANQGSEA. This CDR3 comprises 14 residues. For the CDR3, the DNA is TGCAGCGTTGGGTCTAGGGGCGTACAAGATACCCAGTACTTC. It translates to CSVGSRGVQDTQYF.

The gene calls are TRBV7-9 and TRBJ2-6, with 9 bases fitting TRBD2. V was pared by 8 bases and J by 1 base, with 15 bases of the junction left unmatched. CDR3 length equals 19 residues. Per the germline V gene, CDR1 is SEHNR and CDR2 is FQNEAQ (reference sequence). The CDR3: CASHKIQGTSRSGANVLTF. The CDR3 DNA reads TGTGCCAGCCACAAAATACAGGGGACTAGCCGTTCTGGGGCCAACGTCCTGACTTTC.

This clonotype was picked up a small number of times. J is TRBJ1-2 and V is TRBV6-1, with 7 positions matching TRBD1. Germline CDR1 MNHNS, CDR2 SASEGT. This CDR3 comprises 19 residues. The junction had 25 bases not matched to a gene; V was cut back by 7 bases and J by 5 bases. CDR3 protein: CASIPHGRGSTAGGYGYTF. The CDR3 region has the DNA TGTGCCAGCATCCCCCACGGAAGGGGATCTACGGCAGGGGGATATGGCTACACCTTC.

The chain uses TRBV7-9 and TRBJ2-3; possibly TRBD2 for D (5 bases). CDR3 size: 14 residues. V gave up 4 bases and J gave up 5 bases, with 13 bases separating them. Germline values: CDR1 SEHNR, CDR2 FQNEAQ (reference sequence). This CDR3 is CASSYISEGDTQYF. The CDR3, as DNA: TGTGCCAGCAGCTACATATCCGAGGGAGATACGCAGTATTTT.

This clonotype occurred a few times. The rearrangement links TRBV6-5 to TRBJ2-7; D gene unclear. Germline CDR1 and CDR2: MNHEY and SVGAGI. Between the trimmed V and J ends, which lost 1 base and 7 bases, there was a span of 11 bases. CDR3 length: 13 amino acids. CDR3 nucleotides: TGTGCCAGCAGTTACTATGGATATGGGGAGCAGTACTTC. Amino acids: CASSYYGYGEQYF.

V and J are TRBV6-5 and TRBJ2-4; no firm D call. Germline V gene data show CDR1 as MNHEY and CDR2 as SVGAGI. Trimming pared 6 bases from V and 6 bases from J, leaving 12 bases between. The CDR3 is 13 residues long. CDR3 coding DNA: TGTGCCAGCAGAACGACGGGTAGAAACATTCAGTACTTC. Residues: CASRTTGRNIQYF.

V is TRBV27 and J is TRBJ2-7, with 8 bases aligning to TRBD2. The V gene's germline CDR1 is MNHEY and CDR2 SMNVEV (reference sequence). This CDR3 has 16 amino acids. The junction had 10 bases not matched to a gene; V was cut back by 5 bases and J by 1 base. The CDR3 spells CASSRLAGSPSYEQYF. CDR3 sequence (DNA): TGTGCCAGCAGTCGATTAGCGGGAAGCCCTTCCTACGAGCAGTACTTC.

This chain links TRBV7-9 with TRBJ2-5; 7 bases map to TRBD1. This CDR3 has 14 amino acids. Germline loops: CDR1 SEHNR, CDR2 FQNEAQ (reference sequence). With V trimmed by 6 bases and J by 10 bases, 14 bases remained unmatched. CDR3 sequence (DNA): TGTGCCAGCAGTATACTAGGGGGCCAATGGGGCCAGTACTTC. It is translated as CASSILGGQWGQYF.

This clonotype was recorded a few times. The chain links TRBV12-3 or TRBV12-4 to TRBJ2-5; D gene ambiguous. Trimming stripped 2 bases from V and 2 bases from J, with 12 bases between. The CDR3 is 15 amino acids. In nucleotides, the CDR3 is TGTGCCAGCAGTTTACCCTACAGCACTCAAGAGACCCAGTACTTC. Residues: CASSLPYSTQETQYF.

The chain carries TRBV7-9 and TRBJ2-5; D may be TRBD1 or TRBD2 (5 bases each). CDR3 length: 14 amino acids. The germline V and J ends were trimmed by 0 bases and 4 bases, with 9 bases remaining between them. Germline-derived CDR1 and CDR2 are SEHNR and FQNEAQ (reference sequence). CDR3 amino acids: CASSLATEGETQYF. The CDR3 DNA reads as TGTGCCAGCAGCTTAGCGACAGAGGGAGAGACCCAGTACTTC.

V is TRBV4-2 and J is TRBJ2-4, with D possibly TRBD2 on 6 matching bases. Trimming pared 5 bases from V and 0 bases from J, leaving 20 bases between. Germline CDR1 LGHNA, CDR2 YNFKEQ. The CDR3 consists of 18 residues. As DNA, the CDR3 is TGTGCCAGCAGCTGGGACTGGAGGGGAAAGGCAGCCAAAAACATTCAGTACTTC. Its translation: CASSWDWRGKAAKNIQYF.

This chain joins TRBV20-1 and TRBJ2-1, with TRBD2 identical over 10 bases. CDR1 and CDR2 (germline): DFQATT, SNEGSKA (reference sequence). The V segment lost 1 base and the J segment 4 bases; nucleotides outside the gene matches: 7. The CDR3 length is 16 residues. The CDR3 DNA reads TGCAGTGCTAGAGCCTTTAAGACTAGCGGGTACAATGAGCAGTTCTTC. Encoded protein: CSARAFKTSGYNEQFF.

The chain links TRBV29-1 to TRBJ1-1, with D perhaps matching TRBD1 (6 bases). The CDR3 consists of 13 residues. V was cut by 4 bases and J by 0 bases, with 9 bases left in between. In germline, CDR1 is SQVTM, CDR2 ANQGSEA. CDR3 nucleotides: TGCAGCGTTGCGGGACAACTGAACACTGAAGCTTTCTTT. Translating gives CSVAGQLNTEAFF.

The chain has TRBV9 and TRBJ2-7; D not certain. Matching the DNA end better, TRBJ2-5 makes the J call doubtful. Germline V CDR1 and CDR2: SGDLS, YYNGEE. CDR3 size: 14 residues. The chain's CDR3 is CASSVEGSLETQYF. As DNA, the CDR3 is TGTGCCAGCAGCGTAGAAGGCTCCTTGGAGACCCAGTACTTC.

A few counts support this clonotype. CDR3 in DNA: TGCGCCAGCAGCGATGGGACAGAAATATTCCACCGGACGAATTCACCCCTCCACTTT. Translating gives CASSDGTEIFHRTNSPLHF. V is TRBV5-1 and J is TRBJ1-6; 7 bases fit TRBD1. CDR3 length: 19 amino acids. J lost 7 bases, V lost 4 bases, and 20 bases had no gene match. CDR1 and CDR2 (germline): SGHRS, YFSETQ.